Listed below are T cell receptor beta chains from one sample, sequenced in a study of read filtering for tumor transcriptome and immune sequencing. Using its own MiXCR run on the reads, TCRdb lists one record per CDR3 protein. The sample lists 5,000 to 6,000 distinct CDR3 sequences, roughly 22% seen once, with approximately 20% in the top ten. Sequencing was performed on a population of CD138-negative cells sorted from bone marrow. The receptors stem from a donor older than 35 with multiple myeloma. The CDR3 runs from the conserved cysteine through the conserved F or W.

cdr3_length v_call cdr3_aa
15 TRBV28 CASSSGQGGNYGYTF
13 TRBV5-1 CASSPRFFGELFF
15 TRBV29-1 CSAAIMSGPFNEQFF
14 TRBV6-1 CASSDGGDTGELFF
13 TRBV27 CASRSRGSYERYF
13 TRBV2 CASKVKENTVAFF
14 TRBV29-1 CSVEGRLITKEAFF
15 TRBV15 CATSRGSWEGDEQFF
15 TRBV4-1 CASSRFGLAGNEQFF
14 TRBV12-3/TRBV12-4 CASSFPASSYEQYF
15 TRBV2 CASSATGGSGETQYF
17 TRBV7-9 CASSPTRTQGLGTEAFF
14 TRBV29-1 CSVGGLRGNTEAVF
17 TRBV30 CVWTNGWGSTGANVLTF
15 TRBV5-6 CASTTQGDWSDTQYF
15 TRBV5-6 CASIMGGRPYNEQFF
15 TRBV6-1 CASSYRDGAKNIQYF
16 TRBV3-1 CASSQELAGELETQYF
14 TRBV29-1 CSASQGNYHQPQHF
13 TRBV28 CASSSQVRGELFF
17 TRBV4-1 CASSQDPPSVQAETQYF
15 TRBV4-3 CASSREGSGANVLTF
15 TRBV7-6 CASISGGSTLETQYF
13 TRBV5-1 CASSLVRGLGQYF
17 TRBV24-1 CATSDPTSGNRTETQYF
13 TRBV5-1 CASSPSESEKLFF
17 TRBV5-1 CASSLIAGGPSGDEQFF
15 TRBV6-6 CASSPAPGLMDTQYF
13 TRBV6-6 CASSPLRKDEQFF
17 TRBV20-1 CSADDGTGTSYNSPLHF
15 TRBV5-1 CASSLDGTGSDTQYF
13 TRBV24-1 CATSDQLYNEQFF
16 TRBV4-2 CASSQRLGTQIYEQYF
14 TRBV28 CATHRGSANEKLFF
14 TRBV28 CASSFHRSGSPLHF
15 TRBV7-9 CASSEDRGPQETQYF
16 TRBV12-3/TRBV12-4 CASSPRGSGNDNEQFF
14 TRBV6-4 CASSDSMDTGELFF
16 TRBV27 CASSHRQGLPNTEAFF
14 TRBV20-1 CSATPRDFTYEQYF
15 TRBV2 CASSDVRGGDQPQHF
13 TRBV20-1 CSATRVVGYGYTF
16 TRBV4-3 CASSYFRGTGTDTQYF
15 TRBV5-1 CASSLGLAAYNEQFF
12 TRBV20-1 CSPGGAGTEAFF
15 TRBV28 CASTIKGGAYNEQFF
12 TRBV9 CASSVGGDRQYF
19 TRBV7-8 CASSPIIAGGPERTDTQYF
16 TRBV19 CASSILAGASYNEQIF
15 TRBV20-1 CSAIPGLGGADTQYF
15 TRBV4-1 CASSTGQGPTGELFF
15 TRBV7-8 CASSFNPGLNEKLFF
14 TRBV30 CAWSVLENTYEQYF
13 TRBV7-2 CASSEEVNQPQHF